These T cell receptor beta chains were read from a single sample in a study of T cells in Graves' hyperthyroidism and ophthalmopathy. MiXCR, run by TCRdb on the multiplex PCR reads, gives a single entry per CDR3 protein. Seen here are roughly 600,000 distinct CDR3 sequences, about 14% observed once, and the top ten hold approximately 13%. Material: blood. All receptors derive from a woman in her fifties or sixties with Graves' ophthalmopathy. CDR3s leave out the opening cysteine and the closing phenylalanine or tryptophan. Clone sizes are given selectively: once, few, many, or a class where the clone is expanded.

>few|TRBJ1-1|TRBV19
ASSQSLMAGSNTEAF
>.|TRBJ2-7|TRBV6-5
ASSYSIGGIEQY
>.|TRBJ1-5|TRBV5-8
ASSLGRITNQPQH
>many|TRBJ1-1|TRBV18
ASSPGQGRRYTEAF
>many|TRBJ2-7|TRBV20-1
SASGASGRVGEQY
>.|TRBJ1-5|TRBV12-3/TRBV12-4
ASSFGQGGFQPQH
>many|TRBJ2-1|TRBV20-1
SARDRLKSYNEQF
>many|TRBJ1-2|TRBV27
ASGRTGDGYT
>few|TRBJ2-1|TRBV19
ASSIGTGTYVSYNEQF
>many|TRBJ2-3|TRBV6-1
ATSKRRSTDTQY
>many|TRBJ2-5|TRBV5-1
ASSLEVGDRETQY
>.|TRBJ2-1|TRBV10-3
AISESKRPGNEQF
>.|TRBJ1-2|TRBV27
ASSFRGQGYGYT
>.|TRBJ1-3|TRBV7-2
ASSRGGASGNTTY
>many|TRBJ1-6|TRBV7-2
ASSSNSPLH
>many|TRBJ2-7|TRBV7-2
ASSQALGRSYEQY
>many|TRBJ2-1|TRBV14
ASSQHRDREYNEQF
>many|TRBJ2-5|TRBV6-2/TRBV6-3
ASSPGLAETQY
>many|TRBJ1-5|TRBV3-1
ASSKDRGAGYSNQPQH
>.|TRBJ1-2|TRBV4-3
ASSQDRGVGYT
>few|TRBJ1-5|TRBV7-8
ASSLAGPRSRPQH
>few|TRBJ1-2|TRBV24-1
ATSDRTGLGYT
>.|TRBJ1-2|TRBV9
ASSGWGDGYT
>.|TRBJ1-2|TRBV19
ASRTGPPNYGYT
>many|TRBJ2-5|TRBV20-1
SARDVSGRETQY
>many|TRBJ2-5|TRBV6-1
ASSAGQARQETQY
>.|TRBJ2-1|TRBV28
ASSSLGPSSYNEQF
>many|TRBJ1-6|TRBV6-5
ASSYSSSYNSPLH
>.|TRBJ1-3|TRBV9
ASSPGQGRLGNTIY
>many|TRBJ2-1|TRBV27
ASNTRQGYNEQF
>few|TRBJ2-5|TRBV7-2
ASSWGGGSSETQY
>.|TRBJ2-4|TRBV5-4
ASSSTGNIAKNIQY
>many|TRBJ1-1|TRBV6-1
ASSKFDNTEAF
>many|TRBJ2-2|TRBV5-1
ASSTTGPRTGELF
>many|TRBJ2-1|TRBV24-1
ATSDPWGGSEQF
>few|TRBJ1-5|TRBV29-1
SVGEGNQPQH
>many|TRBJ2-1|TRBV3-1
ASSHLAGGTYNEQF
>few|TRBJ2-6|TRBV11-1
ASRRTGGTGANVLT
>many|TRBJ1-3|TRBV18
ASSQVVRRAGNTIY
>many|TRBJ1-1|TRBV27
ASSLSRNTEAF
>many|TRBJ2-1|TRBV7-3
ASSLFPGQGNNEQF
>few|TRBJ2-1|TRBV6-9
ASSYRSTGEQF
>few|TRBJ2-1|TRBV7-2
ASSFSSFLAGVLF
>many|TRBJ2-1|TRBV12-3/TRBV12-4
ASSSLSFNEQF
>.|TRBJ2-3|TRBV7-2
ASSLGRTGDTQY
>.|TRBJ2-1|TRBV18
ASSPPGTGIYEQF
>many|TRBJ1-2|TRBV3-1
ASSQASDYGYT
>.|TRBJ2-3|TRBV29-1
SVTPAGADTQY
>many|TRBJ1-5|TRBV7-2
ASSLTVEQPQH
>many|TRBJ2-1|TRBV6-1
ASSARGVGGNEQF
>many|TRBJ2-1|TRBV3-1
ASSQLAGGYNEQF
>.|TRBJ1-1|TRBV28
ASSPRAGVTEAF
>.|TRBJ2-7|TRBV5-4
ASSRAGPERLGEQY
>many|TRBJ2-3|TRBV7-9
ASSPKLAYTDTQY
>many|TRBJ2-1|TRBV7-3
ASSPNRGEQF
>.|TRBJ2-7|TRBV7-9
ASSLPGRSYGQY
>many|TRBJ2-1|TRBV30
AWTGTDNNEQF
>many|TRBJ2-7|TRBV12-3/TRBV12-4
ASKQTGEGEQY